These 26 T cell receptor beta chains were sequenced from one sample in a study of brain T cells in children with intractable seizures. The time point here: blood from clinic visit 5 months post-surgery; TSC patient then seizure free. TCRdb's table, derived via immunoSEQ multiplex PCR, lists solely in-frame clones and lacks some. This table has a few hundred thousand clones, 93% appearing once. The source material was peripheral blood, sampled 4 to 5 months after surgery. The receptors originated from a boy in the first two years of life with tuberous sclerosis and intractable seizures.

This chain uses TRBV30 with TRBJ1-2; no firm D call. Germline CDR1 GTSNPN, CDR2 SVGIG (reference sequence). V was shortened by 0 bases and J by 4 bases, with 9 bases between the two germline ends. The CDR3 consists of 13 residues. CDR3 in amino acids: CAWSVERAYGYTF. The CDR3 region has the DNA TGTGCCTGGAGTGTGGAACGGGCCTATGGCTACACCTTC. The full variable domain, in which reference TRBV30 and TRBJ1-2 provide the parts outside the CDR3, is SQTIHQWPATLVQPVGSPLSLECTVEGTSNPNLYWYRQAAGRGLQLLFYSVGIGQISSEVPQNLSASRPQDRQFILSSKKLLLSDSGFYLCAWSVERAYGYTFGSGTRLTVV.

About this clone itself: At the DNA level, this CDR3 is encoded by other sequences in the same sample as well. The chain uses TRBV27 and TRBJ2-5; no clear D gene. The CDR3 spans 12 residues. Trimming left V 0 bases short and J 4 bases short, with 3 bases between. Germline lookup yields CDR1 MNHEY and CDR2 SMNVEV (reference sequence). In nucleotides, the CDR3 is TGTGCCAGCAGTTTATCAGGAGAGACCCAGTACTTC. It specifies CASSLSGETQYF.

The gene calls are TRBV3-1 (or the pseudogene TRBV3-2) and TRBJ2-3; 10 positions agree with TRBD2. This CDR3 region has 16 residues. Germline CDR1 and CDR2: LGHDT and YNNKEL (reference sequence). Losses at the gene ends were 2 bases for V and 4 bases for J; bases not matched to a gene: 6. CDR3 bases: TGTGCCAGCAGCCAAAATAGCGGGGGGATCGCAGATACGCAGTATTTT. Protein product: CASSQNSGGIADTQYF.

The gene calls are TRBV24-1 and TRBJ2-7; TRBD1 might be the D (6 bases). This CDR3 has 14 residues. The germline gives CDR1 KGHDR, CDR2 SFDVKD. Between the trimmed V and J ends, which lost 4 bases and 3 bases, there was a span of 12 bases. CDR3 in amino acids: CATSDKRTDYEQYF. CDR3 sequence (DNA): TGTGCCACCAGTGACAAGAGGACAGACTACGAGCAGTACTTC.

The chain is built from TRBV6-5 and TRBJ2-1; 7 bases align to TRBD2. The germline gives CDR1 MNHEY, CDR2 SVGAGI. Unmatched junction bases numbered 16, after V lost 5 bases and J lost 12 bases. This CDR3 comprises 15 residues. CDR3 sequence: CASSPGGSYGSGQFF. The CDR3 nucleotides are TGTGCCAGCAGTCCTGGCGGGAGCTATGGGAGTGGGCAGTTCTTC.

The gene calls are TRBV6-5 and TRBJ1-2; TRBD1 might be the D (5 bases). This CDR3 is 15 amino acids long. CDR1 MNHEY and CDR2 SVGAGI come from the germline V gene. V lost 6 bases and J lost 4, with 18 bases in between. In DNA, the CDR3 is TGTGCCAGCAGCCCCCTTGAGGGGCGCAGCTATGGCTACACCTTC. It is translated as CASSPLEGRSYGYTF.

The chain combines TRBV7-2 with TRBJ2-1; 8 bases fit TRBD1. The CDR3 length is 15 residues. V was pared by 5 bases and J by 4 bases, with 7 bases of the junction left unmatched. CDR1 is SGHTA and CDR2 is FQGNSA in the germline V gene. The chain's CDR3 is CASSIQGAEYNEQFF. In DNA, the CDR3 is TGTGCCAGCAGCATCCAGGGGGCTGAGTACAATGAGCAGTTCTTC.

The CDR3 region is CASPVRTGENTEAFF. In DNA form, the CDR3 reads TGTGCCAGCCCCGTCCGGACAGGGGAGAACACTGAAGCTTTCTTT. The chain carries TRBV2 and TRBJ1-1; 9 bases fit TRBD1. The CDR3 has 15 amino acids. Losses at the gene ends were 8 bases for V and 1 base for J; bases not matched to a gene: 8. Per the germline V gene, CDR1 is SNHLY and CDR2 is FYNNEI. Using reference TRBV2 and TRBJ1-1 for the parts outside the CDR3, the full variable domain is EPEVTQTPSHQVTQMGQEVILRCVPISNHLYFYWYRQILGQKVEFLVSFYNNEISEKSEIFDDQFSVERPDGSNFTLKIRSTKLEDSAMYFCASPVRTGENTEAFFGQGTRLTVV.

The CDR3 DNA is TGCGCCAGCAGCCAAGAATATTCGGGAGATTGGACAGATACGCAGTATTTT. It codes for CASSQEYSGDWTDTQYF. The chain uses TRBV4-1 and TRBJ2-3; tentatively, D is TRBD2 (6 bases). The CDR3 is 17 residues long. Germline CDR1 MGHRA, CDR2 YSYEKL. V was shortened by 0 bases and J by 3 bases, with 16 bases between the two germline ends.

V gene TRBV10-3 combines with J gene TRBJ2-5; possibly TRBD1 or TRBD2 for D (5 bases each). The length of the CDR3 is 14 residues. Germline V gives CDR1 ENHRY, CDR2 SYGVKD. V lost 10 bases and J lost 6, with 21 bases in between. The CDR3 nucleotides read TGTGCCACGCGGCCGGGGACGGGCCTGCAGACCCAGTACTTC. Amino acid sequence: CATRPGTGLQTQYF.

Here the CDR3 reads CASSMGQGNTIYF. As DNA, the CDR3 is TGTGCCAGCAGCATGGGACAGGGGAACACCATATATTTT. V is TRBV11-2 and J is TRBJ1-3; TRBD1 aligns across 10 bases. Per the germline V gene, CDR1 is SGHAT and CDR2 is FQNNGV. The trim removed 5 bases at V and 7 bases at J, leaving 2 bases unmatched. The CDR3 contains 13 residues.

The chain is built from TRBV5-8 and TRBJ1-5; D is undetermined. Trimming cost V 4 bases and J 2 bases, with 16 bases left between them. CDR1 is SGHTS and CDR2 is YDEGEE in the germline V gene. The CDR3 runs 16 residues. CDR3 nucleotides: TGTGCCAGCAGCCCGAGCATTGTCCCAGGCAATCAGCCCCAGCATTTT. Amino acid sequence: CASSPSIVPGNQPQHF.

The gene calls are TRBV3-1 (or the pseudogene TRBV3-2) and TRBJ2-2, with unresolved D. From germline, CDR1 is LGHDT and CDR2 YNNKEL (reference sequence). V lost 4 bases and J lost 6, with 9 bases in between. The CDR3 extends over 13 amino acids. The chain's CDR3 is CASSPPLSGELFF. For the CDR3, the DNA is TGTGCCAGCAGCCCTCCACTATCCGGGGAGCTGTTTTTT.

The CDR3 is CASSMEGTPNYGYTF. CDR3 DNA: TGTGCCAGTAGTATGGAGGGAACTCCTAACTATGGCTACACCTTC. This chain uses TRBV19 with TRBJ1-2; D is uncertain. Germline-derived CDR1 and CDR2 are LNHDA and SQIVND (reference sequence). The CDR3 is made up of 15 amino acids. Trimming shortened V by 3 bases and J by 0 bases, and 11 bases separated the two germline ends.

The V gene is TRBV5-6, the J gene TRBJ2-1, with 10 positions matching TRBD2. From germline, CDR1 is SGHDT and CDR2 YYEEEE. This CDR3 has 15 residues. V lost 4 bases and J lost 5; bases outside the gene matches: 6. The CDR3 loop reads CASSPLAGANNEQFF. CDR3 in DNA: TGTGCCAGCAGCCCCCTAGCGGGAGCGAACAATGAGCAGTTCTTC.

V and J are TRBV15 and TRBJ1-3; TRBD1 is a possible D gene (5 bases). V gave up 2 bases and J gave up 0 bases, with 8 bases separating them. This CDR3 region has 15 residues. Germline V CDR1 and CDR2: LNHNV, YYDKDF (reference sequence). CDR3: CATSRTGDSGNTIYF. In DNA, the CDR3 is TGTGCCACCAGCAGAACAGGAGACTCTGGAAACACCATATATTTT.

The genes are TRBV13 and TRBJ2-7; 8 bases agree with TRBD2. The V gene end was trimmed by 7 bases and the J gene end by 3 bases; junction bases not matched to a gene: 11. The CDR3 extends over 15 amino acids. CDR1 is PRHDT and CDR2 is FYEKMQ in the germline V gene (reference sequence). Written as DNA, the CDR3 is TGTGCCAGCACTGTACCAGCGGGGGAACACTACGAGCAGTACTTC. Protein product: CASTVPAGEHYEQYF.

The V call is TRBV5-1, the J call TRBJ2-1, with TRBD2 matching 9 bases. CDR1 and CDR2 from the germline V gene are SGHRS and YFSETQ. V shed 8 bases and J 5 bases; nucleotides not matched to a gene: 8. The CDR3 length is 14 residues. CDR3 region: CASTFGTSNNEQFF. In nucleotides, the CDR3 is TGCGCCAGTACATTCGGGACTAGCAACAATGAGCAGTTCTTC.

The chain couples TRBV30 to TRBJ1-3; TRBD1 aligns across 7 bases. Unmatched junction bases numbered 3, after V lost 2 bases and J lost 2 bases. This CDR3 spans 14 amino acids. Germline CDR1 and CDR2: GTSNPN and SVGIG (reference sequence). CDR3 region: CAWSPGTAGNTIYF. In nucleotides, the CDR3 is TGTGCCTGGAGTCCCGGGACAGCTGGAAACACCATATATTTT. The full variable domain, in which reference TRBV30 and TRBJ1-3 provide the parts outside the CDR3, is SQTIHQWPATLVQPVGSPLSLECTVEGTSNPNLYWYRQAAGRGLQLLFYSVGIGQISSEVPQNLSASRPQDRQFILSSKKLLLSDSGFYLCAWSPGTAGNTIYFGEGSWLTVV.

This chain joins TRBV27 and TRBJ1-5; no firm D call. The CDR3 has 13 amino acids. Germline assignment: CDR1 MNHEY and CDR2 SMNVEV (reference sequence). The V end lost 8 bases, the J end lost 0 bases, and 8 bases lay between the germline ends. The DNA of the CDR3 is TGTGCCAGCGGGCCGTATAGCAATCAGCCCCAGCATTTT. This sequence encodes CASGPYSNQPQHF.

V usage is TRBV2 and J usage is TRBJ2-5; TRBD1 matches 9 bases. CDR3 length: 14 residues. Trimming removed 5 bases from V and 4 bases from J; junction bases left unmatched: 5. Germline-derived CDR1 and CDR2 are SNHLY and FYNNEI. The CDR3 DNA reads TGTGCCAGCAGTATACAGGGGGCAATAGAGACCCAGTACTTC. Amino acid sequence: CASSIQGAIETQYF. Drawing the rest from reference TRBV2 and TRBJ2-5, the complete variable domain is EPEVTQTPSHQVTQMGQEVILRCVPISNHLYFYWYRQILGQKVEFLVSFYNNEISEKSEIFDDQFSVERPDGSNFTLKIRSTKLEDSAMYFCASSIQGAIETQYFGPGTRLLVL.

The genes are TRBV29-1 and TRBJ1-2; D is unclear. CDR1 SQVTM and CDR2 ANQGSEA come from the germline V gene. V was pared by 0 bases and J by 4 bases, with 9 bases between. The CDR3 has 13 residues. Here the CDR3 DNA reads TGCAGCGTTGAAGATCCGGGCGGCTATGGCTACACCTTC. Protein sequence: CSVEDPGGYGYTF.

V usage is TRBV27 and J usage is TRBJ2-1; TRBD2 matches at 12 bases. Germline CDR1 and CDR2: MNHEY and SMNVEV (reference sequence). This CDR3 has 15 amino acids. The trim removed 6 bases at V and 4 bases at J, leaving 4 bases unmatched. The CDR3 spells CASRVLAGGYNEQFF. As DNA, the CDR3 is TGTGCCAGCAGAGTACTAGCGGGGGGATACAATGAGCAGTTCTTC.

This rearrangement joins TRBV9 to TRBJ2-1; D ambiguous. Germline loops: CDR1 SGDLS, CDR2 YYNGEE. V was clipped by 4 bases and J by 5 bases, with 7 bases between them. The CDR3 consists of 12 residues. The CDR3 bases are TGTGCCAGCAGCTTAGGGAACAATGAGCAGTTCTTC. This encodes CASSLGNNEQFF.

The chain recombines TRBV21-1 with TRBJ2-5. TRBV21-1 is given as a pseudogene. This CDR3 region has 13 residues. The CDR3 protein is CASSKGGVETQYF. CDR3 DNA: TGTGCCAGCAGCAAAGGTGGGGTAGAGACCCAGTACTTC.

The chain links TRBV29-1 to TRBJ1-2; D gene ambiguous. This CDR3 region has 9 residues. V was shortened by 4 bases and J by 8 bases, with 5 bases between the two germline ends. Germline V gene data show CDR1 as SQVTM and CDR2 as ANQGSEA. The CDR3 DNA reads TGCAGCGTTGGTGAGGGCTACACCTTC. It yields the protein CSVGEGYTF.